This T cell receptor beta chain was recorded in a study of OX40 agonist ivuxolimab in advanced cancers. Across the whole study: Averaging about 60 years in age, with a range of roughly 23 to 80, the cohort was 65% to 85% male. Treatment received earlier with anti-PD-1, anti-PD-L1 or anti-CTLA-4 agents was allowed, and roughly 40% had some.

Samples of blood were obtained at baseline, on cycle 4 day 1, and on cycle 7 day 1. Clones were read by immunoSEQ multiplex PCR, and TCRdb kept only the in-frame ones, dropping some. The sample contains about 81,000 clones, approximately 90% of which appear only once. The CDR3 spans 15 residues. Germline values: CDR1 SGHDT, CDR2 YYEEEE. V was cut by 1 base and J by 4 bases, with 14 bases left in between. The input for sequencing was CD4+ or CD8+ T cells sorted from blood, taken in a trial of the OX40 agonist ivuxolimab. The V gene is TRBV5-6, the J gene TRBJ1-2; tentative D call: TRBD1 (6 bases). The clonotype was recovered from an adult with an advanced solid tumor such as melanoma, head and neck, liver or kidney cancer. CDR3 sequence: CASSLPGVAGYGYTF. The DNA of the CDR3 is TGTGCCAGCAGCTTGCCAGGGGTCGCAGGCTATGGCTACACCTTC.